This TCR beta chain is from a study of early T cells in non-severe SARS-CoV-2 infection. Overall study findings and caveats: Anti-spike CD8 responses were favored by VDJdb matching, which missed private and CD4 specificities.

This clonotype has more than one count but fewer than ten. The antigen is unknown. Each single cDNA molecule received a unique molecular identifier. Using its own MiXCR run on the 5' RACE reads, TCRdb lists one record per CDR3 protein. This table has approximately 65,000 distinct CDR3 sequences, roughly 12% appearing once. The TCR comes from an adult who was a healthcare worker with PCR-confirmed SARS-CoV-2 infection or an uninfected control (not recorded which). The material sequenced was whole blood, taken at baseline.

The CDR3, as DNA: TGTGCCAGCAGCTTAGTTCTTAAAGCGGATGAGCAGTTCTTC. Translating it yields CASSLVLKADEQFF. The chain is built from TRBV11-2 and TRBJ2-1; the D gene is possibly TRBD2 (5 bases). Germline loops: CDR1 SGHAT, CDR2 FQNNGV. This CDR3 has 14 amino acids. Trimming took off 1 base at V and 8 bases at J, with 12 bases between the two ends.